This is a list of T cell receptor beta chains from one sample in a study of cytomegalovirus exposure and HLA in healthy donors. The protocol was immunoSEQ multiplex PCR, while the TCRdb copy is restricted to in-frame clones and leaves out a portion. The listing records 90,000 to 130,000 clones. Input material: PBMCs. The receptors were gathered from a man aged 35-49 years in good health and CMV-seropositive. CDR3s include the opening cysteine and the closing phenylalanine or tryptophan. The D gene is left open where the match is weak.

len	j_gene	v_gene	d_gene	CDR3aa	CDR3nt
16	TRBJ2-7	TRBV28	TRBD1	CASTSYRGQRGYEQYF	TGTGCCAGCACCTCCTACAGGGGTCAACGAGGTTACGAGCAGTACTTC
14	TRBJ1-3	TRBV28	-	CASRPQPGGNTIYF	TGTGCCAGCAGACCTCAGCCAGGGGGAAACACCATATATTTT
17	TRBJ2-7	TRBV28	TRBD2	CASSLYPHQAGNVEQYF	TGTGCCAGCAGTCTATATCCCCATCAAGCGGGAAACGTCGAGCAGTACTTC
10	TRBJ1-1	TRBV30	TRBD1	CAWGQGEAFF	TGTGCCTGGGGACAGGGCGAAGCTTTCTTT
18	TRBJ2-1	TRBV10-3	-	CAISESGSGGAYYNEQFF	TGTGCCATCAGTGAGTCCGGCTCCGGCGGAGCCTACTACAATGAGCAGTTCTTC
15	TRBJ1-4	TRBV9	TRBD1	CASSSGDRVNEKLFF	TGTGCCAGCAGCAGTGGGGACAGGGTTAATGAAAAACTGTTTTTT
13	TRBJ1-5	TRBV27	TRBD1	CATSDRGNQPQHF	TGTGCCACTTCGGACAGGGGGAATCAGCCCCAGCATTTT
16	TRBJ2-2	TRBV7-3	TRBD2	CASGRRAGEVPGELFF	TGTGCCAGCGGTCGACGTGCGGGAGAAGTCCCCGGGGAGCTGTTTTTT
13	TRBJ2-7	TRBV7-2	TRBD2	CASSLSGRYEQYF	TGTGCCAGCAGCTTAAGCGGGAGGTACGAGCAGTACTTC
15	TRBJ1-4	TRBV7-2	-	CASSLVVATGEKLFF	TGTGCCAGCAGCTTAGTAGTTGCCACCGGGGAAAAACTGTTTTTT
16	TRBJ2-1	TRBV9	TRBD2	CASSRTSGGVHNEQFF	TGTGCCAGCAGTAGGACTAGCGGCGGAGTCCACAATGAGCAGTTCTTC
15	TRBJ2-7	TRBV29-1	TRBD1	CSARPGTGGSYEQYF	TGCAGCGCCCGACCCGGGACAGGGGGTTCCTACGAGCAGTACTTC
18	TRBJ2-7	TRBV11-2	TRBD2	CASSFTVTSGTIAYEQYF	TGTGCCAGCAGCTTTACCGTAACTAGCGGGACCATAGCCTACGAGCAGTACTTC
13	TRBJ2-5	TRBV2	-	CASRTPVGGTQYF	TGTGCCAGCAGGACCCCCGTGGGAGGGACCCAGTACTTC
16	TRBJ2-7	TRBV9	TRBD1	CASSVAGRQGGHEQYF	TGTGCCAGCAGCGTAGCTGGGAGACAGGGGGGACACGAGCAGTACTTC
14	TRBJ2-7	TRBV7-6	TRBD2	CASSSGRDPYEQYF	TGTGCCAGCTCTAGCGGGAGGGATCCCTACGAGCAGTACTTC
13	TRBJ2-7	TRBV28	-	CASSLLEMGEQYF	TGTGCCAGCAGTTTGTTGGAAATGGGCGAGCAGTACTTC
13	TRBJ2-7	TRBV9	TRBD2	CASSGGSSYEQYF	TGTGCCAGCAGCGGCGGGAGCTCCTACGAGCAGTACTTC
14	TRBJ2-1	TRBV11-2	-	CASSFWGERDEQFF	TGTGCCAGCAGTTTCTGGGGGGAGAGGGATGAGCAGTTCTTC
15	TRBJ2-7	TRBV7-8	-	CASSLEADSSYEQYF	TGTGCCAGCAGCTTAGAGGCGGATAGCTCCTACGAGCAGTACTTC
14	TRBJ2-7	TRBV6-5	TRBD2	CASRYSGRSGEQYF	TGTGCCAGCAGGTATAGCGGGAGGAGTGGCGAGCAGTACTTC
14	TRBJ1-1	TRBV6-5	-	CASSYSTGNTEAFF	TGTGCCAGCAGTTACTCGACGGGGAACACTGAAGCTTTCTTT
10	TRBJ2-3	TRBV20-1	-	CSAHTDTQYF	TGCAGTGCACACACAGATACGCAGTATTTT
15	TRBJ2-2	TRBV18	TRBD1	CASSPRDRLSGELFF	TGTGCCAGCTCACCACGGGACAGGTTATCCGGGGAGCTGTTTTTT
14	TRBJ2-7	TRBV2	TRBD1	CASNGQGSSYEQYF	TGTGCCAGCAACGGACAGGGCAGCTCCTACGAGCAGTACTTC
15	TRBJ1-5	TRBV28	TRBD1	CVTDGGTGFNQPQHF	TGTGTTACCGATGGGGGGACAGGTTTCAATCAGCCCCAGCATTTT
15	TRBJ2-3	TRBV5-4	TRBD2	CASSAGTSGGRSQYF	TGTGCCAGCAGCGCCGGGACTAGCGGGGGGAGATCGCAGTATTTT
13	TRBJ2-7	TRBV5-8	TRBD1	CAGGTGTFYEQYF	TGTGCCGGCGGGACAGGGACTTTCTACGAGCAGTACTTC
15	TRBJ1-5	TRBV5-1	-	CASSPQGLSNQPQHF	TGCGCCAGCAGCCCGCAGGGTTTGAGCAATCAGCCCCAGCATTTT
14	TRBJ2-7	TRBV21-1	-	CASSKAYVAYEQYF	TGTGCCAGCAGCAAAGCGTATGTGGCTTACGAGCAGTACTTC
17	TRBJ2-1	TRBV7-3	TRBD2	CASSPHVPSGRGDEQFF	TGTGCCAGCAGCCCCCATGTCCCTAGCGGGAGAGGCGATGAGCAGTTCTTC
16	TRBJ2-2	TRBV18	TRBD1	CASSPPGQGYTGELFF	TGTGCCAGCTCACCCCCGGGACAGGGGTACACCGGGGAGCTGTTTTTT
13	TRBJ1-2	TRBV14	-	CASSQDYSYGYTF	TGTGCCAGCAGCCAAGATTACAGCTATGGCTACACCTTC
18	TRBJ2-1	TRBV7-2	TRBD2	CASSFGTSGRANVKEQFF	TGTGCCAGCAGCTTTGGGACTAGCGGGAGGGCCAACGTGAAGGAGCAGTTCTTC
15	TRBJ2-3	TRBV6-5	TRBD2	CASSYTGSGRDTQYF	TGTGCCAGCAGTTACACTGGTAGCGGGAGGGATACGCAGTATTTT
15	TRBJ2-5	TRBV7-6	TRBD1	CASSADRVGQETQYF	TGTGCCAGCAGCGCAGACAGGGTTGGACAAGAGACCCAGTACTTC